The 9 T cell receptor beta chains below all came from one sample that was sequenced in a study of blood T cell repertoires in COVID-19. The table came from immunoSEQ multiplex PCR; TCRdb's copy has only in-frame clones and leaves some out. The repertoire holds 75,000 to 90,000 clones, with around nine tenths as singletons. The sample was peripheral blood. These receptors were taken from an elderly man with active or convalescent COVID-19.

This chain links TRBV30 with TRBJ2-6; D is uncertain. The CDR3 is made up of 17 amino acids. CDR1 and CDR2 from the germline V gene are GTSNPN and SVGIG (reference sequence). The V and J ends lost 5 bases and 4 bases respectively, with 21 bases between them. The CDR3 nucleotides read TGTGCCTGGCGCTGGGTCCAGACTTATCCGGGGGCCAACGTCCTGACTTTC. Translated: CAWRWVQTYPGANVLTF.

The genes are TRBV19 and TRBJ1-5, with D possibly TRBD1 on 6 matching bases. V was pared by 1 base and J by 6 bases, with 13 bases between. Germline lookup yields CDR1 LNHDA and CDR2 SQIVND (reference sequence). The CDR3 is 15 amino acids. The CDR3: CASSIVGGGLQPQHF. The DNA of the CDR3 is TGTGCCAGTAGTATAGTCGGCGGGGGGCTTCAGCCCCAGCATTTT. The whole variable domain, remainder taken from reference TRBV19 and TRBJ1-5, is DGGITQSPKYLFRKEGQNVTLSCEQNLNHDAMYWYRQDPGQGLRLIYYSQIVNDFQKGDIAEGYSVSREKKESFPLTVTSAQKNPTAFYLCASSIVGGGLQPQHFGDGTRLSIL.

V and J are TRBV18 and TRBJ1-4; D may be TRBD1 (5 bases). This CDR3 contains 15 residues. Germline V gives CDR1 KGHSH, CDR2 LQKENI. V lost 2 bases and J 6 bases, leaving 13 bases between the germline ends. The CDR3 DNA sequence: TGTGCCAGCTCACCATCATTAGGGGTTGATGAAAAACTGTTTTTT. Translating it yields CASSPSLGVDEKLFF.

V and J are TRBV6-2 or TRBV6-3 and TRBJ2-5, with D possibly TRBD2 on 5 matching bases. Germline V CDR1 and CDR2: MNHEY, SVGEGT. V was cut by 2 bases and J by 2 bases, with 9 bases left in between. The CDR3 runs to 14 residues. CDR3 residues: CASSYTRVQETQYF. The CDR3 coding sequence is TGTGCCAGCAGTTACACTAGAGTACAAGAGACCCAGTACTTC.

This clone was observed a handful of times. The CDR3, as DNA: TGTGCCAGCAGCCAAGATTTGGGGGGAGCCTACAATGAGCAGTTCTTC. Its translation: CASSQDLGGAYNEQFF. The gene calls are TRBV4-2 and TRBJ2-1, with D perhaps TRBD2 (6 bases). The germline V gene encodes CDR1 LGHNA and CDR2 YNFKEQ. The CDR3 totals 16 residues. Trimming left V 0 bases short and J 2 bases short, with 11 bases between.

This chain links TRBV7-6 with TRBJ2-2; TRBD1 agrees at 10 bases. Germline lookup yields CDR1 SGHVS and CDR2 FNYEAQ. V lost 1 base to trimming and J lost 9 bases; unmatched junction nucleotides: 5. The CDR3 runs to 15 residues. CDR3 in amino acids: CASSLVATGGRELFF. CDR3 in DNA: TGTGCCAGCAGCTTAGTTGCGACAGGGGGCCGGGAGCTGTTTTTT.

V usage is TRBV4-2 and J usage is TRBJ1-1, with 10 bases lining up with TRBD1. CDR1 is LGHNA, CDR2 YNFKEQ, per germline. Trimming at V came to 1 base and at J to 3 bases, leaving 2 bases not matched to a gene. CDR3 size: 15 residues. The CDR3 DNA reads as TGTGCCAGCAGCCAAGGACAGGGGGCGGACACTGAAGCTTTCTTT. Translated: CASSQGQGADTEAFF.

The DNA for the CDR3 is TGTGCCACCAAAGGACAGGGACAATCAGGGAATCAGCCCCAGCATTTT. The encoded protein is CATKGQGQSGNQPQHF. The gene calls are TRBV24-1 and TRBJ1-5; 8 positions agree with TRBD1. The CDR3 loop spans 16 amino acids. The germline V gene encodes CDR1 KGHDR and CDR2 SFDVKD. Trimming at V came to 8 bases and at J to 4 bases, leaving 12 bases not matched to a gene.

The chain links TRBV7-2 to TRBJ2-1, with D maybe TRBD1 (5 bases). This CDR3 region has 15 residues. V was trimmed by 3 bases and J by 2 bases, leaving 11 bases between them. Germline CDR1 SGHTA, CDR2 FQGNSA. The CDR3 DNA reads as TGTGCCAGCAGCTTCCCAGGGCCCACCTACAATGAGCAGTTCTTC. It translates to CASSFPGPTYNEQFF. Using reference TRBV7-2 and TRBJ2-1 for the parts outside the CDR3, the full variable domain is GAGVSQSPSNKVTEKGKDVELRCDPISGHTALYWYRQSLGQGLEFLIYFQGNSAPDKSGLPSDRFSAERTGGSVSTLTIQRTQQEDSAVYLCASSFPGPTYNEQFFGPGTRLTVL.